Listed below are T cell receptor beta chains from one sample, sequenced in a study of blood T cell dynamics during melanoma immunotherapy. Produced via immunoSEQ multiplex PCR; TCRdb's table is partial and in-frame only. In the table there are 8,000 to 11,000 clones, 75% to 90% of which are singletons. This material consisted of blood, taken from a patient treated with checkpoint blockade. These receptors were obtained from a human donor with melanoma. Both conserved end residues are part of each CDR3. D genes are given only for firm matches. A row's size may be missing; if present it is once, few, many or a size class.

j_gene: TRBJ2-1; abundance: once; v_gene: TRBV2; d_gene: TRBD2; CDR3nt: TGTGCCAGCAGCGCAACTAGCGGGAGTATATACAATGAGCAGTTCTTC; CDR3aa: CASSATSGSIYNEQFF
j_gene: TRBJ2-7; abundance: .; v_gene: TRBV18; d_gene: .; CDR3nt: TGTGCCAGCTCACCACCCCGGGGGAGTCGTACGTACTTC; CDR3aa: CASSPPRGSRTYF
j_gene: TRBJ1-2; abundance: .; v_gene: TRBV9; d_gene: .; CDR3nt: TGTGCCAGCAGCCAGGAGGGGCGGCTTGGCCGTTCTGGGGAGGGCTACACCTTC; CDR3aa: CASSQEGRLGRSGEGYTF
j_gene: TRBJ1-1; abundance: .; v_gene: TRBV4-3; d_gene: .; CDR3nt: TGCGCCAGCAGCCCGAACCCACCGCTGGCAAGCATGAACACTGAAGCTTTCTTT; CDR3aa: CASSPNPPLASMNTEAFF
j_gene: TRBJ2-3; abundance: .; v_gene: TRBV5-6; d_gene: .; CDR3nt: TGTGCCAGCAGCTTGGTAGGGGGAGGCACAGATACGCAGTATTTT; CDR3aa: CASSLVGGGTDTQYF
j_gene: TRBJ2-1; abundance: .; v_gene: TRBV13; d_gene: TRBD2; CDR3nt: TGTGCCAGCAGCTTAGAAGGACTAGCGGTATACAATGAGCAGTTCTTC; CDR3aa: CASSLEGLAVYNEQFF
j_gene: TRBJ2-3; abundance: .; v_gene: TRBV7-3; d_gene: TRBD2; CDR3nt: TGTGCCAGCAGCTTACTAGCGGGAGAGGATACGCAGTATTTT; CDR3aa: CASSLLAGEDTQYF
j_gene: TRBJ2-5; abundance: .; v_gene: TRBV16; d_gene: TRBD1; CDR3nt: TGTGCCAGCAGCCAATCCCCGGGACAGGGGGTTCAAGAGACCCAGTACTTC; CDR3aa: CASSQSPGQGVQETQYF
j_gene: TRBJ2-4; abundance: .; v_gene: TRBV7-9; d_gene: TRBD1; CDR3nt: TGTGCCAGCAGCCGCCTAAAGACAGGGGAGGAGGACATTCAGTACTTC; CDR3aa: CASSRLKTGEEDIQYF
j_gene: TRBJ2-7; abundance: .; v_gene: TRBV5-1; d_gene: TRBD1; CDR3nt: TGCGCCAGCAGCTCGGGACAGGGATCCTACGAGCAGTACTTC; CDR3aa: CASSSGQGSYEQYF
j_gene: TRBJ1-1; abundance: .; v_gene: TRBV5-1; d_gene: TRBD1; CDR3nt: TGCGCCAGCAGCTCGGATAGGGGGCAAACTGAAGCTTTCTTT; CDR3aa: CASSSDRGQTEAFF
j_gene: TRBJ1-4; abundance: .; v_gene: TRBV7-9; d_gene: TRBD1; CDR3nt: TGTGCCAGCAGTGCTGGGACAGGGGTCTTTAATGAAAAACTGTTTTTT; CDR3aa: CASSAGTGVFNEKLFF
j_gene: TRBJ1-1; abundance: .; v_gene: TRBV5-1; d_gene: .; CDR3nt: TGCGCCAGCAGCTTGGACCCCACCTTGGTAATGAACACTGAAGCTTTCTTT; CDR3aa: CASSLDPTLVMNTEAFF
j_gene: TRBJ1-1; abundance: .; v_gene: TRBV6-1; d_gene: .; CDR3nt: TGTGCCAGCAGTGAACACGGGAGGGGGTGGGACACTGAAGCTTTCTTT; CDR3aa: CASSEHGRGWDTEAFF
j_gene: TRBJ2-7; abundance: .; v_gene: TRBV6-1; d_gene: TRBD2; CDR3nt: TGTGCCAGCAGATTAGCGGGAGGTAACTCCTACGAGCAGTACTTC; CDR3aa: CASRLAGGNSYEQYF
j_gene: TRBJ2-1; abundance: .; v_gene: TRBV9; d_gene: TRBD1; CDR3nt: TGTGCCAGCAGCTTTTCGGACAGGCTTAACAATGAGCAGTTCTTC; CDR3aa: CASSFSDRLNNEQFF
j_gene: TRBJ1-2; abundance: .; v_gene: TRBV2; d_gene: .; CDR3nt: TGTGCCAGCAACGGGCGGGGGGCAGGGGGCTACACCTTC; CDR3aa: CASNGRGAGGYTF
j_gene: TRBJ2-3; abundance: .; v_gene: TRBV7-8; d_gene: .; CDR3nt: TGTGCCAGCAGCTCCACAGATACGCAGTATTTT; CDR3aa: CASSSTDTQYF
j_gene: TRBJ2-5; abundance: .; v_gene: TRBV7-2; d_gene: .; CDR3nt: TGTGCCAGCTCTCCCCGGCAGGGCAGGTCCCTTTCTGGGGAGACCCAGTACTTC; CDR3aa: CASSPRQGRSLSGETQYF
j_gene: TRBJ2-3; abundance: .; v_gene: TRBV2; d_gene: .; CDR3nt: TGTGCCAGCAGTGATAATGTAGGGGGAGGCACAGATACGCAGTATTTT; CDR3aa: CASSDNVGGGTDTQYF
j_gene: TRBJ2-3; abundance: .; v_gene: TRBV5-1; d_gene: .; CDR3nt: TGCGCCAGCAGCTTGGGAGCAGGACTATGGGATGGCACAGATACGCAGTATTTT; CDR3aa: CASSLGAGLWDGTDTQYF
j_gene: TRBJ2-3; abundance: once; v_gene: TRBV5-1; d_gene: TRBD2; CDR3nt: TGCGCCAGCAGCTTGGGGACTAGCGGGCACGATACGCAGTATTTT; CDR3aa: CASSLGTSGHDTQYF
j_gene: TRBJ2-1; abundance: .; v_gene: TRBV27; d_gene: .; CDR3nt: TGTGCCAGCCATTCCCTGGATCGGGAGATTCAGTTCTTC; CDR3aa: CASHSLDREIQFF
j_gene: TRBJ2-7; abundance: .; v_gene: TRBV7-9; d_gene: .; CDR3nt: TGTGCCAGCAGCAGGGGCGCAGCCCACGAGCAGTACTTC; CDR3aa: CASSRGAAHEQYF
j_gene: TRBJ1-4; abundance: .; v_gene: TRBV11-2; d_gene: .; CDR3nt: TGTGCCAGCAGCTTAGGCTCCTTTAATGAAAAACTGTTTTTT; CDR3aa: CASSLGSFNEKLFF
j_gene: TRBJ1-2; abundance: .; v_gene: TRBV19; d_gene: .; CDR3nt: TGTGCCAGTAGTATGTCGCGGGGGCAGATCTATGGCTACACCTTC; CDR3aa: CASSMSRGQIYGYTF
j_gene: TRBJ2-5; abundance: .; v_gene: TRBV6-1; d_gene: .; CDR3nt: TGTGCCCTGTCAGCGGGGACAGTGGAGACCCAGTACTTC; CDR3aa: CALSAGTVETQYF
j_gene: TRBJ1-2; abundance: .; v_gene: TRBV6-1; d_gene: .; CDR3nt: TGTGCCAGCAGTGAAGTAGGGGGGTATGGCTACACCTTC; CDR3aa: CASSEVGGYGYTF
j_gene: TRBJ2-3; abundance: .; v_gene: TRBV5-1; d_gene: .; CDR3nt: TGCGCCAGCAGCTGGGTCGAGACAAGCACGCAGTATTTT; CDR3aa: CASSWVETSTQYF
j_gene: TRBJ2-5; abundance: .; v_gene: TRBV10-3; d_gene: .; CDR3nt: TGTGCCATCAGTGAAGGGGAGACACTTTTCCTCCCGGAGCAGTACTTC; CDR3aa: CAISEGETLFLPEQYF
j_gene: TRBJ2-5; abundance: .; v_gene: TRBV7-7; d_gene: .; CDR3nt: TGTGCTAGCACCCCCCTTGGGGGACGGCTACAAGAGACCCAGTACTTC; CDR3aa: CASTPLGGRLQETQYF
j_gene: TRBJ1-1; abundance: once; v_gene: TRBV4-3; d_gene: .; CDR3nt: TGCGCCAGCAGCCAGGGATCTCTGACGAACACTGAAGCTTTCTTT; CDR3aa: CASSQGSLTNTEAFF
j_gene: TRBJ2-6; abundance: .; v_gene: TRBV7-2; d_gene: .; CDR3nt: TGTGCCAGCAGCTTAGTGGGCAGCAACTCTGGGGCCAACGTCCTGACTTTC; CDR3aa: CASSLVGSNSGANVLTF
j_gene: TRBJ1-5; abundance: .; v_gene: TRBV11-2; d_gene: .; CDR3nt: TGTGCCAGCAGCTACCAGGGGTTAAGCAATCAGCCCCAGCATTTT; CDR3aa: CASSYQGLSNQPQHF
j_gene: TRBJ2-1; abundance: once; v_gene: TRBV10-2; d_gene: .; CDR3nt: TGCGCCAGCAGTGAAGGGAGCGGTGACAATGAGCAGTTCTTC; CDR3aa: CASSEGSGDNEQFF
j_gene: TRBJ2-5; abundance: .; v_gene: TRBV4-1; d_gene: .; CDR3nt: TGCGCCAGCACCAGGACCCTGTACCAAGAGACCCAGTACTTC; CDR3aa: CASTRTLYQETQYF
j_gene: TRBJ2-7; abundance: .; v_gene: TRBV2; d_gene: .; CDR3nt: TGTGCCAGCAGTACAGGGTCGGGAGCCGAGCAGTACTTC; CDR3aa: CASSTGSGAEQYF
j_gene: TRBJ2-2; abundance: .; v_gene: TRBV18; d_gene: .; CDR3nt: TGTGCCAGCTCACCGGGTGTGCGCACCGGGGAGCTGTTTTTT; CDR3aa: CASSPGVRTGELFF
j_gene: TRBJ2-5; abundance: .; v_gene: TRBV5-4; d_gene: .; CDR3nt: TGTGCCAGCAGCCCGACTGGGAAGGTGGAGACCCAGTACTTC; CDR3aa: CASSPTGKVETQYF
j_gene: TRBJ2-5; abundance: .; v_gene: TRBV7-2; d_gene: .; CDR3nt: TGTGCCAGCAGCTTACCCCCCTACCAAGAGACCCAGTACTTC; CDR3aa: CASSLPPYQETQYF
j_gene: TRBJ2-5; abundance: .; v_gene: TRBV10-1; d_gene: .; CDR3nt: TGCGCCAGCAGTGCGGACATGCAAGAGACCCAGTACTTC; CDR3aa: CASSADMQETQYF
j_gene: TRBJ1-6; abundance: .; v_gene: TRBV6-5; d_gene: TRBD1; CDR3nt: TGTGCCAGCAGCGAAAGTGACAGGGTGAATTCACCCCTCCACTTT; CDR3aa: CASSESDRVNSPLHF
j_gene: TRBJ1-5; abundance: .; v_gene: TRBV19; d_gene: .; CDR3nt: TGTGCCAGTAGTATTATGACACGGGGAAGCAATCAGCCCCAGCATTTT; CDR3aa: CASSIMTRGSNQPQHF
j_gene: TRBJ1-3; abundance: .; v_gene: TRBV7-9; d_gene: TRBD1; CDR3nt: TGTGCCAGCAGCTTGTGGACAGGGCCTAGAAACACCATATATTTT; CDR3aa: CASSLWTGPRNTIYF
j_gene: TRBJ2-1; abundance: .; v_gene: TRBV11-2; d_gene: TRBD2; CDR3nt: TGTGCCAGCAGCCAACTCGGGGCACTAGCGGGAGTATACAATGAGCAGTTCTTC; CDR3aa: CASSQLGALAGVYNEQFF
j_gene: TRBJ2-2; abundance: .; v_gene: TRBV10-2; d_gene: TRBD1; CDR3nt: TGCGCCAGCATCTACGGGACAGCGAACACCGGGGAGCTGTTTTTT; CDR3aa: CASIYGTANTGELFF
j_gene: TRBJ2-2; abundance: .; v_gene: TRBV11-2; d_gene: TRBD2; CDR3nt: TGTGCCAGCAGCATTAGCGGGAGGACAAACACCGGGGAGCTGTTTTTT; CDR3aa: CASSISGRTNTGELFF
j_gene: TRBJ1-1; abundance: .; v_gene: TRBV2; d_gene: .; CDR3nt: TGTGCCAGCAGCCCCTACCGTATGACCCCTTACTCGAACACTGAAGCTTTCTTT; CDR3aa: CASSPYRMTPYSNTEAFF
j_gene: TRBJ1-2; abundance: .; v_gene: TRBV19; d_gene: TRBD1; CDR3nt: TGTGCCAGTAGTATCCGGGACAGGACGAATTCTAACTATGGCTACACCTTC; CDR3aa: CASSIRDRTNSNYGYTF
j_gene: TRBJ1-1; abundance: .; v_gene: TRBV28; d_gene: TRBD1; CDR3nt: TGTGCCAGCAGCGACAGGGGGTACACTGAAGCTTTCTTT; CDR3aa: CASSDRGYTEAFF
j_gene: TRBJ2-2; abundance: .; v_gene: TRBV7-2; d_gene: TRBD2; CDR3nt: TGTGCCAGCAGCTTAGTTGCGGGAGGGACGAACACCGGGGAGCTGTTTTTT; CDR3aa: CASSLVAGGTNTGELFF
j_gene: TRBJ1-5; abundance: .; v_gene: TRBV28; d_gene: .; CDR3nt: TGTGCCAGCTTTAGGCACGGCAATCAGCCCCAGCATTTT; CDR3aa: CASFRHGNQPQHF
j_gene: TRBJ1-1; abundance: .; v_gene: TRBV7-9; d_gene: .; CDR3nt: TGTGCCAGCAGTCCCCCCAACATTAGTCCTGAAGCTTTCTTT; CDR3aa: CASSPPNISPEAFF
j_gene: TRBJ1-1; abundance: .; v_gene: TRBV5-5; d_gene: .; CDR3nt: TGTGCCAGCAGCTTGCACACTTGGAAGAACACTGAAGCTTTCTTT; CDR3aa: CASSLHTWKNTEAFF
j_gene: TRBJ2-5; abundance: .; v_gene: TRBV10-1; d_gene: .; CDR3nt: TGCGCCAGCAGTGAGTCGGGCGGGATCGAAACTGAGACCCAGTACTTC; CDR3aa: CASSESGGIETETQYF